The clone carrying this T cell receptor (beta chain) was seen only a few times. The antigen is unknown. The data were taken from a study of post-analysis software for immune sequencing data. Study-level background: The courses of disease that were included comprised relapsing-remitting, secondary progressive and progressive-relapsing multiple sclerosis.

CDR1 and CDR2 (germline): SGHAT, FQNNGV. J was trimmed by 5 bases and V by 0 bases; bases with no gene match: 9. The CDR3 covers 17 residues. Overall study results and limits: Significantly lower normalized Chao1 diversity was seen in multiple sclerosis patients than in controls. TRBV5-6, TRBV5-1 and TRBV20-1 belonged to a set of about five TRBV segments that were more frequent in patients than controls. Same-batch preparations were strongly co-clustered by F measure.

Incorporated into the TCR beta cDNA libraries were unique molecular identifiers, which served to reduce PCR and sequencing biases. Between about 0.9 and 11 million T cells gave rise to some 470,000 cDNA molecules. A single record per CDR3 protein comes from TCRdb applying MiXCR to the PCR reads. Here the sample spans about half a million distinct CDR3 sequences, around 31% being singletons. The source of this sequence is a girl aged 2-17 years with multiple sclerosis. V gene TRBV11-2 combines with J gene TRBJ2-5, with 10 bases lining up with TRBD1. The source material was blood. CDR3 in DNA: TGTGCCAGCAGCTTAGATCGTATGGGGACAGGGGCTGAGACCCAGTACTTC. This codes for CASSLDRMGTGAETQYF.